Below, 7 T cell receptor beta chains from the same sample are listed, as sequenced in a study of spatial heterogeneity in lung cancer. Indicated time point: sample taken at primary tumor resection. General study points: Intratumoral expanded alpha and beta TCR counts were found to track tumor mutation counts.

TCRdb analysed the 5' RACE reads with MiXCR anew, one entry per CDR3 protein. Seen here are 5,700 or so distinct CDR3 sequences, under 5% observed once, and the top ten hold about a quarter. Their antigen targets remain unknown. This material consisted of lung tumor tissue, taken at surgery. The origin of the receptors is a female donor with early-stage non-small cell lung cancer.

This clonotype came up many times. The V call is TRBV15, the J call TRBJ2-3; 12 bases fit TRBD2. Germline CDR1 LNHNV, CDR2 YYDKDF (reference sequence). This CDR3 is 19 amino acids long. With 0 bases clipped from V and 0 bases from J, the junction kept 7 bases outside the gene matches. The CDR3 nucleotides are TGTGCCACCAGCAGAGATAAGGGACTAGCGGGTTCTAGCACAGATACGCAGTATTTT. Amino acid sequence: CATSRDKGLAGSSTDTQYF.

This clonotype is labeled medium-sized. CDR3 loop: CASSQFGQKNEQYF. DNA for the CDR3: TGTGCCAGCAGCCAATTCGGGCAGAAAAACGAGCAGTACTTC. This chain links TRBV4-2 with TRBJ2-7; D gene uncertain. The V end was cut by 2 bases, the J end by 5 bases, with 13 bases between. CDR1 and CDR2 (germline): LGHNA, YNFKEQ. There are 14 residues in the CDR3.

By sample fraction, this clonotype is medium-sized. J is TRBJ2-2 and V is TRBV20-1; D is possibly TRBD1 or TRBD2 (6 bases each). V was trimmed by 1 base and J by 7 bases, leaving 13 bases between them. The CDR3 consists of 14 residues. Germline V gene sequence: CDR1 DFQATT, CDR2 SNEGSKA (reference sequence). The CDR3 DNA sequence: TGCAGTGCTAGAGTCGGCAGGGGAGGCGGGGAGCTGTTTTTT. Its translation: CSARVGRGGGELFF.

This clonotype has only a few counts. The chain links TRBV20-1 to TRBJ1-6; a possible D gene is TRBD1 (6 bases). The V end was cut by 6 bases, the J end by 4 bases, with 13 bases between. This CDR3 comprises 14 residues. The germline V gene has CDR1 DFQATT and CDR2 SNEGSKA (reference sequence). The CDR3 DNA reads TGCAGTGCCCCCCGGGACACTTATAATTCACCCCTCCACTTT. As protein: CSAPRDTYNSPLHF.

This clonotype is medium-sized (0.01 to 0.1%) in the sample. This chain links TRBV7-3 with TRBJ2-7; 9 nucleotides match TRBD2. Germline trimming cut 2 bases from V and 7 bases from J; bases unmatched to any gene: 9. CDR3 length: 15 residues. Germline V CDR1 and CDR2: SGHTA, FQGTGA. The DNA of the CDR3 is TGTGCCAGCAGCTTAGCGGGAGGGCCAGGGAGGGAGCAGTACTTC. It codes for CASSLAGGPGREQYF.

By its share, this clonotype is medium-sized. The V call is TRBV19, the J call TRBJ1-4; possibly TRBD1 for D (5 bases). Looked up from germline, CDR1 is LNHDA and CDR2 is SQIVND (reference sequence). V lost 10 bases and J lost 0, with 12 bases in between. The CDR3 covers 14 residues. The CDR3 protein is CATRDLATNEKLFF. The DNA for the CDR3 is TGTGCCACCCGGGACTTAGCAACTAATGAAAAACTGTTTTTT.

Within the sample, this clonotype is medium-sized. The genes are TRBV15 and TRBJ2-3; either TRBD1 or TRBD2 may supply D (5 bases each). Trimming left V 1 base short and J 2 bases short, with 13 bases between. The CDR3 spans 16 residues. Germline V lookup: CDR1 LNHNV, CDR2 YYDKDF (reference sequence). Here the CDR3 reads CATSRGRDGATDTQYF. CDR3 sequence (DNA): TGTGCCACCAGCAGAGGACGGGACGGAGCCACAGATACGCAGTATTTT.